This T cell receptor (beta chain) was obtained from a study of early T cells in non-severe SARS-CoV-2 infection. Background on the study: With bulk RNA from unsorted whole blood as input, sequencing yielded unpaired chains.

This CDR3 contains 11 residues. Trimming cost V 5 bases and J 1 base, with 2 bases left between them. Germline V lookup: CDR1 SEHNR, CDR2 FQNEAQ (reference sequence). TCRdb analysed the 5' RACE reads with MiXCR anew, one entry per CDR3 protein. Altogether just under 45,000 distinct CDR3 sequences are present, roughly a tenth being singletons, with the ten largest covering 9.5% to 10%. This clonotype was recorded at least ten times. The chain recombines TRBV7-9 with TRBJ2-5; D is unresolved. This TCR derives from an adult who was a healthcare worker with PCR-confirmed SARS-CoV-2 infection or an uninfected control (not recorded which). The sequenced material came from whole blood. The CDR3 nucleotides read TGTGCCAGCAGCCTCCAAGAGACCCAGTACTTC. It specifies CASSLQETQYF.